The source of this T cell receptor (beta chain) is a study of T cells in Graves' hyperthyroidism and ophthalmopathy. The length of the CDR3 is 16 residues. V lost 2 bases, J lost 0 bases, and 13 bases lay in between. CDR1 and CDR2 (germline): GTSNPN, SVGIG (reference sequence). Diagnosing involved the use of clinical symptoms, serum thyroxine and TRAb, thyroid ultrasound and orbital computed tomography. This clonotype appeared a few times. RNA transcripts yielded amplified TCR beta CDR3 regions. The HTBI set primed first-round TCR CDR3 RT-PCR. TCRdb re-called the multiplex PCR reads with MiXCR, one entry per CDR3 protein. The sample includes 150,000 or so distinct CDR3 sequences, about 20% of them seen just once.

The sequence was collected from a woman aged 45-65 years with Graves' hyperthyroidism that later progressed to Graves' ophthalmopathy. The sequenced sample was blood. The chain employs TRBV30 and TRBJ2-2, with a tentative D call TRBD1 (5 bases). CDR3 amino acids: CAWSPSRATNTGELFF. The CDR3 DNA sequence: TGTGCCTGGAGTCCGAGCAGGGCCACGAACACCGGGGAGCTGTTTTTT.